This entry features one TCR beta chain sequence. The V segment lost 6 bases and the J segment 10 bases; nucleotides outside the gene matches: 11. Germline V gives CDR1 MDHEN, CDR2 SYDVKM. The CDR3 has 14 amino acids. The PCR had 60 Vbeta and 13 Jbeta primers. Sequencing used immunoSEQ multiplex PCR; TCRdb keeps in-frame clones, though not all of them. Here the sample spans 99,000 or so clones, roughly 12% being singletons. The data derive from a study of cytomegalovirus exposure and HLA in healthy donors. This receptor was obtained from a man in his forties in good health and CMV-seropositive. V is TRBV28 and J is TRBJ1-1, with 10 bases matching TRBD1. The sequenced sample consisted of PBMCs. The DNA for the CDR3 is TGTGCCAGCAGGGGAGGACAGGGGGTAGGGGGAGCTTTCTTT. This sequence encodes CASRGGQGVGGAFF.